Listed here are 9 T cell receptor beta chains from one sample, sequenced in a study of T cell repertoires in cytomegalovirus infection. One entry per CDR3 protein results from TCRdb running MiXCR on the reads. Of roughly 100,000 distinct CDR3 sequences detected, approximately 15% appear once; the ten largest clones hold less than 10%. The sequenced sample consisted of PBMCs. Source of these receptors: a human donor in good health (CMV status not recorded). Some clones in this sample may be carry-over from other donors' samples.

V and J are TRBV28 and TRBJ1-1; D not resolved. The CDR3 totals 12 residues. CDR1 MDHEN and CDR2 SYDVKM come from the germline V gene. V lost 6 bases and J lost 0, with 5 bases in between. Here the CDR3 reads CASRDLNTEAFF. The CDR3 DNA sequence: TGTGCCAGCAGGGACTTGAACACTGAAGCTTTCTTT.

The chain joins TRBV19 to TRBJ1-2, with D possibly TRBD1 on 6 matching bases. Trimming removed 5 bases at V and 8 bases at J, with 15 bases between. Germline CDR1 LNHDA, CDR2 SQIVND (reference sequence). The CDR3 covers 13 residues. CDR3 in DNA: TGTGCCAGTAGTGTCTCAGGGGTGTGGGGCTACACCTTC. This sequence encodes CASSVSGVWGYTF.

In its sample, this clonotype was seen many times. The rearrangement joins TRBV7-2 to TRBJ2-2; unclear D gene. Trimming took 8 bases from V and 4 from J, leaving 11 bases between them. Germline values: CDR1 SGHTA, CDR2 FQGNSA. There are 13 residues in the CDR3. The CDR3 nucleotides read TGTGCCAGCTGCCGGGCAGCCACCGGGGAGCTGTTTTTT. As protein: CASCRAATGELFF.

This clonotype came up many times. The V call is TRBV11-1, the J call TRBJ2-3, with 7 bases aligning to TRBD2. Trimming at V came to 3 bases and at J to 2 bases, leaving 5 bases not matched to a gene. This CDR3 contains 15 residues. Germline V gives CDR1 SGHAT, CDR2 FQDESV (reference sequence). The CDR3 loop reads CASSFLGGVTDTQYF. The CDR3 DNA sequence: TGTGCCAGCAGCTTTTTGGGGGGGGTCACAGATACGCAGTATTTT.

The chain recombines TRBV20-1 with TRBJ2-3; 7 nucleotides agree with TRBD2. Germline CDR1 DFQATT, CDR2 SNEGSKA (reference sequence). This CDR3 has 15 residues. Trimming cost V 4 bases and J 2 bases; bases outside gene matches: 9. The CDR3 sequence: CSANQGTTSTDTQYF. The CDR3 DNA is TGCAGTGCTAACCAAGGGACTACCTCCACAGATACGCAGTATTTT.

The chain uses TRBV5-8 and TRBJ2-3; D gene unclear. CDR1 and CDR2 (germline): SGHTS, YDEGEE. This CDR3 comprises 14 residues. V lost 0 bases to trimming and J lost 1 base, with 6 bases between them. CDR3 nucleotide sequence: TGTGCCAGCAGCTTGGACTTTGGCACAGATACGCAGTATTTT. Its protein product is CASSLDFGTDTQYF.

The rearrangement joins TRBV29-1 to TRBJ2-3; D is undetermined. Germline lookup yields CDR1 SQVTM and CDR2 ANQGSEA. The CDR3 totals 12 residues. V was clipped by 8 bases and J by 4 bases, with 13 bases between them. The DNA for the CDR3 is TGCAGCTTCCGCGTGGTAGCAGATACGCAGTATTTT. This encodes CSFRVVADTQYF.

This clonotype was counted many times. The rearrangement uses TRBV7-9 and TRBJ1-2, with 7 nucleotides matching TRBD1. The CDR3 loop spans 12 amino acids. V was pared by 5 bases and J by 6 bases, with 3 bases of the junction left unmatched. Germline V gene data show CDR1 as SEHNR and CDR2 as FQNEAQ (reference sequence). The CDR3: CASSPQGNGYTF. The CDR3 DNA reads TGTGCCAGCAGCCCACAGGGGAATGGCTACACCTTC. The full variable domain, with the rest looked up from reference TRBV7-9 and TRBJ1-2, is DTGVSQNPRHKITKRGQNVTFRCDPISEHNRLYWYRQTLGQGPEFLTYFQNEAQLEKSRLLSDRFSAERPKGSFSTLEIQRTEQGDSAMYLCASSPQGNGYTFGSGTRLTVV.

The chain is built from TRBV30 and TRBJ1-1, with 7 bases that match TRBD1. The CDR3 runs to 17 residues. J was trimmed by 3 bases and V by 0 bases; bases with no gene match: 13. Germline CDR1 is GTSNPN and CDR2 is SVGIG (reference sequence). Here the CDR3 DNA reads TGTGCCTGGAGTGTAAGGGGGCTGGGGACAGACTACACTGAAGCTTTCTTT. It is translated as CAWSVRGLGTDYTEAFF.